This TCR beta chain was profiled in a study of cytomegalovirus exposure and HLA in healthy donors. Whole-study findings and limits: The likely explanation for a cluster of highly shared sequence variants was sequencing artifact.

All donors participated as healthy donors of bone marrow. A word on this clone: Its specificity is unknown.

PCR employed 60 Vbeta and 13 Jbeta primers. The protocol was immunoSEQ multiplex PCR, while the TCRdb copy is restricted to in-frame clones and leaves out a portion. Of 150,000 to 190,000 clones listed, approximately 85% are singletons. This CDR3 is 14 amino acids long. Germline-derived CDR1 and CDR2 are SGHRS and YFSETQ. V gave up 5 bases and J gave up 1 base, with 13 bases separating them. Sequencing was carried out using PBMCs. V and J are TRBV5-1 and TRBJ2-7; possibly TRBD1 for D (6 bases). The clonotype comes from a woman aged 18-29 years in good health and CMV-seronegative. CDR3 sequence (DNA): TGCGCCAGCAGTCAGGACAGTGTGTCCTACGAGCAGTACTTC. Protein: CASSQDSVSYEQYF.